This T cell receptor beta chain appears in the sequencing data of a study of T cells in Graves' hyperthyroidism and ophthalmopathy. The wider study: Peripheral blood was obtained at initial diagnosis, preceding any treatment. General observations from the study: By a 13 V-J model, ophthalmopathy was set apart from stable hyperthyroidism.

Concerning this clonotype: Its antigen is unidentified.

Amplified TCR beta CDR3 regions derived from RNA transcripts. HTBI primers drove first-round RT-PCR of the TCR CDR3. TCRdb re-derived calls from the multiplex PCR reads in MiXCR, one entry per CDR3 protein. The data contain about 360,000 distinct CDR3 sequences, 20% to 25% of them seen just once; the ten biggest clones take up 70% to 75%. Aged 18 to 65, the patients had hyperthyroidism that was newly diagnosed and had lasted under 2 months. Extraction of PBMCs used around 9.6 ml of fresh peripheral blood. The specimen sequenced was blood. The receptor comes from a man aged 45 to 65 with Graves' hyperthyroidism.

CDR3 amino acids: CASTPAGPTGELFF. The CDR3 bases are TGTGCCAGCACTCCGGCCGGGCCAACCGGGGAGCTGTTTTTT. V usage is TRBV28 and J usage is TRBJ2-2; D gene unclear. Deletions cut 7 bases from V and 5 bases from J, with 14 bases between. The CDR3 spans 14 residues. Germline V lookup: CDR1 MDHEN, CDR2 SYDVKM.